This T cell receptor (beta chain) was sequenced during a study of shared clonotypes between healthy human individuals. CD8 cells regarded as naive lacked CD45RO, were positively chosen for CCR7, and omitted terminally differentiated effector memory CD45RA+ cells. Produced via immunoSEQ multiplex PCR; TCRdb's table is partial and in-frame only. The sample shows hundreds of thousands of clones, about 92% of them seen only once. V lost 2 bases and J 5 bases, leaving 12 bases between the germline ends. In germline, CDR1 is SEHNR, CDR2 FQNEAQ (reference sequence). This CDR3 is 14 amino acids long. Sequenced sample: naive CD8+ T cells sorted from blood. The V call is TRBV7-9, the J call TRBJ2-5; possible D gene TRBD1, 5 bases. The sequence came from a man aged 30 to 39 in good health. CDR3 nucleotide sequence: TGTGCCAGCAGCTTAATCTCAGGGTCGGAGACCCAGTACTTC. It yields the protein CASSLISGSETQYF. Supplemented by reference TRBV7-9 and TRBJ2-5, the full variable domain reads DTGVSQNPRHKITKRGQNVTFRCDPISEHNRLYWYRQTLGQGPEFLTYFQNEAQLEKSRLLSDRFSAERPKGSFSTLEIQRTEQGDSAMYLCASSLISGSETQYFGPGTRLLVL.